These 7 T cell receptor beta chains share one sample of origin, sequenced in a study of CD8+ T cells in alopecia areata. Treatment specified: oral pan-JAK inhibitor, 5-10 mg twice daily. cDNA reverse transcribed from extracted RNA served as the sequencing template. Here immunoSEQ multiplex PCR was the method, and the copy in TCRdb shows in-frame clones only, minus some. The data show 75,000 to 80,000 clones, 66% seen once. The sequencing used CD8+ T cells sorted from blood, collected at week 24, from a patient treated with tofacitinib. The receptors were sampled from a human donor with alopecia areata.

This clone appeared once. V gene TRBV7-2 combines with J gene TRBJ2-1, with D hard to call. This CDR3 spans 15 amino acids. Trimming stripped 1 base from V and 2 bases from J, with 9 bases between. Looked up from germline, CDR1 is SGHTA and CDR2 is FQGNSA. The CDR3 sequence is CASSLGGSTYNEQFF. The CDR3 DNA reads as TGTGCCAGCAGCTTAGGGGGTTCGACCTACAATGAGCAGTTCTTC.

The chain combines TRBV4-1 with TRBJ2-2; TRBD2 matches at 8 bases. With 3 bases clipped from V and 5 bases from J, the junction kept 8 bases outside the gene matches. In germline, CDR1 is MGHRA, CDR2 YSYEKL. The CDR3 is 16 residues long. DNA of the CDR3: TGCGCCAGCAGCCATTTCAGCGGGAGTCGTACCGGGGAGCTGTTTTTT. This encodes CASSHFSGSRTGELFF.

This clone occurred a few times. J is TRBJ2-1 and V is TRBV29-1, with 10 bases fitting TRBD1. This CDR3 spans 14 amino acids. Germline V gene data show CDR1 as SQVTM and CDR2 as ANQGSEA. J was trimmed by 6 bases and V by 4 bases; bases with no gene match: 6. The CDR3 is CSVAGTGDPNEQFF. Written as DNA, the CDR3 is TGCAGCGTTGCCGGGACAGGGGACCCCAATGAGCAGTTCTTC.

The rearrangement uses TRBV27 and TRBJ2-2; 8 positions agree with TRBD2. The CDR3 is 16 amino acids. J lost 1 base, V lost 10 bases, and 11 bases had no gene match. Germline V gene data show CDR1 as MNHEY and CDR2 as SMNVEV (reference sequence). This CDR3 reads CATSGVAGMNTGELFF. As DNA, the CDR3 is TGTGCCACCTCCGGGGTAGCGGGAATGAACACCGGGGAGCTGTTTTTT.

The chain recombines TRBV5-1 with TRBJ2-7; D remains ambiguous. In germline, CDR1 is SGHRS, CDR2 YFSETQ. The CDR3 contains 13 residues. The ends were cut back, 1 base at V and 0 bases at J, with 5 bases in the middle. DNA for the CDR3: TGCGCCAGCAGCTTGTTTTACTCCTACGAGCAGTACTTC. Protein product: CASSLFYSYEQYF.

The J gene is TRBJ2-3, the V gene TRBV15; TRBD2 aligns across 11 bases. CDR1 LNHNV and CDR2 YYDKDF come from the germline V gene (reference sequence). This CDR3 region has 15 residues. The V gene end was trimmed by 3 bases and the J gene end by 4 bases; junction bases not matched to a gene: 3. CDR3: CATSRTSGMADTQYF. DNA for the CDR3: TGTGCCACCAGCAGGACTAGCGGGATGGCAGATACGCAGTATTTT. The entire variable domain, with the rest obtained from reference TRBV15 and TRBJ2-3, is as follows: DAMVIQNPRYQVTQFGKPVTLSCSQTLNHNVMYWYQQKSSQAPKLLFHYYDKDFNNEADTPDNFQSRRPNTSFCFLDIRSPGLGDTAMYLCATSRTSGMADTQYFGPGTRLTVL.

DNA for the CDR3: TGTGCCAGCAGCCAAGGACGACAGACGAACACCGGGGAGCTGTTTTTT. Protein product: CASSQGRQTNTGELFF. The V gene is TRBV4-2, the J gene TRBJ2-2; maybe TRBD1 (5 bases). Germline CDR1 and CDR2: LGHNA and YNFKEQ. Trimming shortened V by 1 base and J by 0 bases, and 9 bases separated the two germline ends. The CDR3 length is 16 residues.